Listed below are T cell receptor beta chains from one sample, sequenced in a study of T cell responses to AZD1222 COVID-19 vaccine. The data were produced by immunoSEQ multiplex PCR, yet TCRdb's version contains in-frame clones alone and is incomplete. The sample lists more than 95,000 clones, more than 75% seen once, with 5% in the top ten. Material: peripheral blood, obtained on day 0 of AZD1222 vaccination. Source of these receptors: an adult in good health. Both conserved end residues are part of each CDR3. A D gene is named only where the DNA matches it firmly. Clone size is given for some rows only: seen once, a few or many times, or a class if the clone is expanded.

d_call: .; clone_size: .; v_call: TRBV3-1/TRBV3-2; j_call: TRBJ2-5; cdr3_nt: TGTGCCAGCAGCCAAGATTACAGTAGGGGGGGCACAGAGACCCAGTACTTC; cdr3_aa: CASSQDYSRGGTETQYF
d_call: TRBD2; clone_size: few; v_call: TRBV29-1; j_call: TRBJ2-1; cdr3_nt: TGCAGCGTTGACAGGAGCGGGGTGTACAATGAGCAGTTCTTC; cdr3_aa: CSVDRSGVYNEQFF
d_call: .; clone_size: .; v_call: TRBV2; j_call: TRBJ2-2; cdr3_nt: TGTGCCAGCAGTGTGTGGGGGGAGACCGGGGAGCTGTTTTTT; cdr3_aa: CASSVWGETGELFF
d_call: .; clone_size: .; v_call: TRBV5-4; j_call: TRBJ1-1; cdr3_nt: TGTGCCAGCAGCTTGGACAGGGTGATGAACACTGAAGCTTTCTTT; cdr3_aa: CASSLDRVMNTEAFF
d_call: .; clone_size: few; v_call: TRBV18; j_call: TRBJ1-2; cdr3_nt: TGTGCCAGCTCACCAAATACGGACCACTATGGCTACACCTTC; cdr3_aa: CASSPNTDHYGYTF
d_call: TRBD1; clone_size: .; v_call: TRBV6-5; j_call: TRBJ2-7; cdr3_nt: TGTGCCAGCAGTTACAATCCGACAGGGTCCTACGAGCAGTACTTC; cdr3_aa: CASSYNPTGSYEQYF
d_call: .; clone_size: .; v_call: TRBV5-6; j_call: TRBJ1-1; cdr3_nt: TGTGCCAGCAACATCATGAACACTGAAGCTTTCTTT; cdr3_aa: CASNIMNTEAFF
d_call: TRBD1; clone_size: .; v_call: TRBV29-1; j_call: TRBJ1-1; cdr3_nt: TGCAGCGTGCGGGGGGGACAGGGGTTCACTGAAGCTTTCTTT; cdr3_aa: CSVRGGQGFTEAFF
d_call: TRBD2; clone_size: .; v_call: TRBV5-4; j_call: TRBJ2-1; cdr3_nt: TGTGCCAGCAGCAGCCTAGCGGGGACCCCGGGAGATGAGCAGTTCTTC; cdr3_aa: CASSSLAGTPGDEQFF
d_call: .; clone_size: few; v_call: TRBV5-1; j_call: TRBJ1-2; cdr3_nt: TGCGCCAGCAGCTTGGACGGTAACTATGGCTACACCTTC; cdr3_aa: CASSLDGNYGYTF
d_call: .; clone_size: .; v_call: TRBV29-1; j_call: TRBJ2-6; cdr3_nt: TGCAGCGTAGGGCTAGCCAACGTCCTGACTTTC; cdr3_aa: CSVGLANVLTF
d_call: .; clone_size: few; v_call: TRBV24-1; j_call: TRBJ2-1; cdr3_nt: TGTGCCCTACGTAGGGTCGTTAAGGGTACGGGACGAGGGGATTACAATGAGCAGTTCTTC; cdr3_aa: CALRRVVKGTGRGDYNEQFF
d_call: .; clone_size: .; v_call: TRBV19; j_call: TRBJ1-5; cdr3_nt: TGTGCCAGTAGTTTGGCCGGACAGACGAATCAGCCCCAGCATTTT; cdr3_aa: CASSLAGQTNQPQHF
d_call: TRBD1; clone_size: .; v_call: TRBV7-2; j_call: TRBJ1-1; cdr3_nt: TGTGCCAGCAGCCCTCACAGGGGGGCGGGCACTGAAGCTTTCTTT; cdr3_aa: CASSPHRGAGTEAFF
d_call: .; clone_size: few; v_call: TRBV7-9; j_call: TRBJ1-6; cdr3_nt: TGTGCCGGAGGGACCCTCGGCATCAGGAATTCACCCCTCCACTTT; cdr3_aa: CAGGTLGIRNSPLHF
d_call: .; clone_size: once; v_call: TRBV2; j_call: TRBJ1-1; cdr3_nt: TGTGCCAGCAGTGTCCGTGAAGCTTTCTTT; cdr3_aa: CASSVREAFF
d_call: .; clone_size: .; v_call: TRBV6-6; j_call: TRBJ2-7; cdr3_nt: TGTGCCAGCAGACCCGGGCGGATTTTCTCCTACGAGCAGTACTTC; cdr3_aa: CASRPGRIFSYEQYF
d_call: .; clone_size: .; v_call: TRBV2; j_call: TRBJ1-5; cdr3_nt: TGTGCCAGCAGAGCATTACCCAATCAGCCCCAGCATTTT; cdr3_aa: CASRALPNQPQHF
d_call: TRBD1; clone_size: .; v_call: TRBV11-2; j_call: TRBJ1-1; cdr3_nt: TGTGCCAGCAGCTCGTACAGGGGTTTGGTCACTGAAGCTTTCTTT; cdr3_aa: CASSSYRGLVTEAFF
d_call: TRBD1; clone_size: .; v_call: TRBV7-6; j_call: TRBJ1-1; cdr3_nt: TGTGCCAGCAGCTCGACAGGGAGTTACACTGAAGCTTTCTTT; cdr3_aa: CASSSTGSYTEAFF
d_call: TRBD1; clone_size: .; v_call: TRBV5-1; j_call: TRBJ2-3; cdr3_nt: TGCGCCAGCAGCTTAACAGGGGGGCTTGCAGATACGCAGTATTTT; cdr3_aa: CASSLTGGLADTQYF
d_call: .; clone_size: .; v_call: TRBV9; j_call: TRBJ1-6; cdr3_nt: TGTGCCAGCAGCTCAGGGGTGATAGATAATTCACCCCTCCACTTT; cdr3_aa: CASSSGVIDNSPLHF
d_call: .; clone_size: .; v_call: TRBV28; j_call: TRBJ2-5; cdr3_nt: TGTGCCAGCATCGACAGCCAAGAGACCCAGTACTTC; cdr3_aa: CASIDSQETQYF
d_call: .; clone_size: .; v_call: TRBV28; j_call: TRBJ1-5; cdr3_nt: TGTGCCAGCAGTAAACTAAGCAGGGTATCTGGCAGTCAGCCCCAGCATTTT; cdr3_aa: CASSKLSRVSGSQPQHF
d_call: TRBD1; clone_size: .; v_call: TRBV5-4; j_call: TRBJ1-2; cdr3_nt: TGTGCCAGCAGCTACGGACAGGGGGCTGCTAACTATGGCTACACCTTC; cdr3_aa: CASSYGQGAANYGYTF
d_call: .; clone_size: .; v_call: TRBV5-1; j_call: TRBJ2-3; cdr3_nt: TGCGCCAGCAGCTTACTAGAAGATACGCAGTATTTT; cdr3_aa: CASSLLEDTQYF
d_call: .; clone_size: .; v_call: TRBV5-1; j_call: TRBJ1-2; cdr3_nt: TGCGCCAGCAGCTTGGGAGGGGAAAACTATGGCTACACCTTC; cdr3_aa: CASSLGGENYGYTF
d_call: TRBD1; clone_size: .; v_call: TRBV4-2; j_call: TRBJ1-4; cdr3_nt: TGTGCCAGCAGCCAGCCGGGACAGCGGAATGAAAAACTGTTTTTT; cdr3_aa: CASSQPGQRNEKLFF
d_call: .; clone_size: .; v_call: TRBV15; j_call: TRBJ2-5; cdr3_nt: TGTGCCACCAGCAGAGGGTCCTTCGGGGGCGGGAAGAGAGAGACCCAGTACTTC; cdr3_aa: CATSRGSFGGGKRETQYF
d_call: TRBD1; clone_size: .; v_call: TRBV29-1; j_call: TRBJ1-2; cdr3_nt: TGCAGCGGACAGGGACTGCGGGGCGGCTACACCTTC; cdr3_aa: CSGQGLRGGYTF
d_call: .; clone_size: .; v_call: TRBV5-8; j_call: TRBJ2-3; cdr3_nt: TGTGCCAGCAGCTTGGTTCCTAGTACAGATACGCAGTATTTT; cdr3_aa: CASSLVPSTDTQYF
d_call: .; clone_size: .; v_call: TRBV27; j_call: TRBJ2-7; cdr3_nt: TGTGCCAGCTCCCGGAAGGGGCAGGCTTCCTACGAGCAGTACTTC; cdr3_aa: CASSRKGQASYEQYF
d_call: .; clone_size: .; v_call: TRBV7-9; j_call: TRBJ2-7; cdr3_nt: TGTGCCAGCAGAGCCGGGGCCGACGTCGGGCAGTACTTC; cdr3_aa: CASRAGADVGQYF
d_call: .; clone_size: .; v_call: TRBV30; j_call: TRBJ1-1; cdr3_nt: TGTGCCTGGAGAAAAAACAGGGCTGGGCTTGGGGACACTGAAGCTTTCTTT; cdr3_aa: CAWRKNRAGLGDTEAFF
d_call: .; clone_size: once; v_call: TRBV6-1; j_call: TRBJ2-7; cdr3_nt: TGTGCCAGCAGTGACGGACAAAACTACGAGCAGTACTTC; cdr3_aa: CASSDGQNYEQYF
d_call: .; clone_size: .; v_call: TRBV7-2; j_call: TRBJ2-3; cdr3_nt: TGTGCCAGCAGCTTAATGGGGGGTAGCACAGATACGCAGTATTTT; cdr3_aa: CASSLMGGSTDTQYF
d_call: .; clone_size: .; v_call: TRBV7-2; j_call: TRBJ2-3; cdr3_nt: TGTGCCAGCAGCACATCGCTAGGATTAGATACGCAGTATTTT; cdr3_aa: CASSTSLGLDTQYF
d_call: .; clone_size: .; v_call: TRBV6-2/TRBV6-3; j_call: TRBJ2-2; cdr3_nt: TGTGCCAGCAGTTACCCGATTGTTACCGGGGAGCTGTTTTTT; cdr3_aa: CASSYPIVTGELFF
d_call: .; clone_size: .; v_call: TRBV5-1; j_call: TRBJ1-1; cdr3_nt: TGCGCCAGCAGCTTGGCCCTAATGGAACGCGCTTTCTTT; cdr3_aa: CASSLALMERAFF
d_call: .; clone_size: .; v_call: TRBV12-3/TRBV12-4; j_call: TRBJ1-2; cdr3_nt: TGTGCCAGCAGTTATGGCCGGGCGGGCTACACCTTC; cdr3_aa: CASSYGRAGYTF
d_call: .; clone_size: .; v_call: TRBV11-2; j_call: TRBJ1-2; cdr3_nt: TGTGCCAGCAGCTTAGTGGCAGGAGCCATGATTCCTAACTATGGCTACACCTTC; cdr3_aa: CASSLVAGAMIPNYGYTF
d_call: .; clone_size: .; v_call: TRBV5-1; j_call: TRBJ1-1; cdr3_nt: TGCGCCAGCAGCTTGGTCAAAGAGGGGGAAGCTTTCTTT; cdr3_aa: CASSLVKEGEAFF
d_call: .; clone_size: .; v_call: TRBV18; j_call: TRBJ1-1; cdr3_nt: TGTGCCAGCTCACCGGTAGTTGACACTGAAGCTTTCTTT; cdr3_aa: CASSPVVDTEAFF
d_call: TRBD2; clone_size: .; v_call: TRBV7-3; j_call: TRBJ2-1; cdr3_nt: TGTGCCAGCAGTAAAGCGGGGGGGCCCGAGCAGTTCTTC; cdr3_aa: CASSKAGGPEQFF
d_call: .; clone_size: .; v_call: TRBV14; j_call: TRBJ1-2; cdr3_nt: TGTGCCAGCAGCTCCGAAGTCGTCAGATCCTATGGCTACACCTTC; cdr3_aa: CASSSEVVRSYGYTF
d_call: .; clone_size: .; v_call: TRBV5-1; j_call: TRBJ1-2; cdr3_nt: TGCGCCAGCAGCCTGGGGGTTGCTAAGGACTATGGCTACACCTTC; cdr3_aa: CASSLGVAKDYGYTF
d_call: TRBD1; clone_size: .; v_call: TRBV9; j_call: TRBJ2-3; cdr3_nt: TGTGCCAGCAGCGCAGGGCCGGACAGGAGCACAGATACGCAGTATTTT; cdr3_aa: CASSAGPDRSTDTQYF
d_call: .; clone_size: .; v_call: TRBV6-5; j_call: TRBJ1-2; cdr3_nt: TGTGCCAGCAGCAGTGGTTGGGGCTACACCTTC; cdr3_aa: CASSSGWGYTF
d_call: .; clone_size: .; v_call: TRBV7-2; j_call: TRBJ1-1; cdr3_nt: TGTGCCAGCAGCTTAGGTCGGAACACTGAAGCTTTCTTT; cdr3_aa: CASSLGRNTEAFF
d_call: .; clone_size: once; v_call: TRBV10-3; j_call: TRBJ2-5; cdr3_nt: TGTGCCATCTCTGCGGGCACGGAGACCCAGTACTTC; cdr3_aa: CAISAGTETQYF